Below, one TCR beta chain is given with its context. Its antigen is not identified. In TCRdb, the 5' RACE reads were re-called with MiXCR into one record per CDR3 protein. Of roughly 770,000 distinct CDR3 sequences in the sample, 15% to 20% were seen once. The data were obtained in a study of identical twins. Study-level points and caveats: Zero-insertion analyses could be partly confounded by invariant MAIT and iNKT cells. Less excess twin sharing appeared in beta out-of-frame sequences.

The CDR3 consists of 14 residues. Trimming left V 5 bases short and J 1 base short, with 11 bases between. Germline V gives CDR1 MNHEY, CDR2 SVGEGT. This sample also appeared in a second study, on T cells expressing NK-cell markers.

The source of this sequence is a woman aged 18-30 years in good health. V is TRBV6-2 or TRBV6-3 and J is TRBJ2-5; D remains ambiguous. The source material was PBMCs. The CDR3 nucleotides read TGTGCCAGCAGTGTAACAGCCATCCAAGAGACCCAGTACTTC. Protein: CASSVTAIQETQYF.